The 13 T cell receptor beta chains below were found in one sample sequenced in a study of human T cells and chemical hapten exposure. TCRdb itself ran the RACE reads through MiXCR, one entry per CDR3 protein. In the table there are around 120,000 distinct CDR3 sequences, roughly 13% of which are singletons. Documented time point: patch test 1, 2 weeks after DPC sensitization. The sample's treatment: therapeutic diphenylcyclopropenone sensitization with weekly scalp DPC. Here the sequenced sample was whole blood, taken in connection with sensitization to the hapten diphenylcyclopropenone (DPC). Every receptor here comes from a man between 18 and 35 years old with alopecia areata. Some clones in this sample may be carry-over from other donors' samples.

This clonotype was picked up many times. The chain recombines TRBV19 with TRBJ1-5; D is undetermined. Per the germline V gene, CDR1 is LNHDA and CDR2 is SQIVND (reference sequence). The CDR3 extends over 15 amino acids. Trimming stripped 7 bases from V and 0 bases from J, with 13 bases between. CDR3: CASTTVTYSNQPQHF. CDR3 nucleotide sequence: TGTGCCAGTACGACCGTAACTTATAGCAATCAGCCCCAGCATTTT.

The sample holds a few counts of this clonotype. The V call is TRBV10-3, the J call TRBJ2-7; 10 bases match TRBD2. The CDR3 length is 16 residues. From germline, CDR1 is ENHRY and CDR2 SYGVKD. J lost 4 bases, V lost 6 bases, and 12 bases had no gene match. CDR3 loop: CAISLPSGGDKYEQYF. As DNA, the CDR3 is TGTGCCATCAGCCTTCCCAGCGGGGGGGATAAATACGAGCAGTACTTC.

This clonotype was seen ten or more times. V and J are TRBV4-3 and TRBJ1-6; 7 bases align to TRBD1. The CDR3 extends over 15 amino acids. Germline V CDR1 and CDR2: LGHNA, YSLEER. V trimming: 4 bases; J trimming: 6 bases; junction bases outside the gene matches: 6. The CDR3 sequence is CASSLRGQRNSPLHF. The DNA for the CDR3 is TGCGCCAGCAGCCTGCGGGGACAGCGTAATTCACCCCTCCACTTT.

This clonotype occurred many times. For the CDR3, the DNA is TGTGCCAGCAGTTTCAGAGGGGTCGGCTACACCTTC. Protein product: CASSFRGVGYTF. The chain is built from TRBV12-3 or TRBV12-4 and TRBJ1-2, with D possibly matching TRBD1 (5 bases). The V and J ends lost 3 bases and 8 bases respectively, with 10 bases between them. This CDR3 contains 12 residues.

This clonotype was counted between two and nine times. The rearrangement uses TRBV28 and TRBJ2-7; D uncertain. The CDR3 contains 14 residues. Trimming shortened V by 4 bases and J by 0 bases, and 10 bases separated the two germline ends. CDR1 and CDR2 (germline): MDHEN, SYDVKM. The CDR3 reads CASSSPPYSYEQYF. The CDR3 DNA reads as TGTGCCAGCAGTTCCCCCCCCTACTCCTACGAGCAGTACTTC.

The rearrangement uses TRBV6-2 or TRBV6-3 and TRBJ2-3; 7 bases align to TRBD1. Germline CDR1 and CDR2: MNHEY and SVGEGT. This CDR3 region has 13 residues. V lost 7 bases to trimming and J lost 7 bases; unmatched junction nucleotides: 8. The CDR3: CASKGASFHTQYF. The CDR3 region has the DNA TGTGCCAGCAAGGGGGCCAGTTTCCATACGCAGTATTTT.

The sample holds a few counts of this clonotype. The J gene is TRBJ2-1, the V gene TRBV11-1, with 8 bases lining up with TRBD1. After removal of 10 bases from V and 3 bases from J, the junction contained 8 bases not matched to a gene. The germline V gene encodes CDR1 SGHAT and CDR2 FQDESV (reference sequence). CDR3 size: 14 residues. CDR3 sequence (DNA): TGTGCCACCGAGGACAGGGCCTTCTACAATGAGCAGTTCTTC. It yields the protein CATEDRAFYNEQFF.

The CDR3 DNA reads as TGCGCCAGCAGCCAAGATCGAGTAAGGAAGGGGCCGAATGGCTACACCTTC. This translates into CASSQDRVRKGPNGYTF. The chain links TRBV4-3 to TRBJ1-2, with D perhaps matching TRBD1 (5 bases). CDR3 size: 17 residues. The V end lost 0 bases, the J end lost 6 bases, and 20 bases lay between the germline ends. Germline CDR1 is LGHNA and CDR2 is YSLEER.

This clonotype was observed a few times. The rearrangement joins TRBV25-1 to TRBJ2-7, with 12 bases fitting TRBD1. CDR1 MGHDK and CDR2 SYGVNS come from the germline V gene. The CDR3 covers 14 residues. V was clipped by 4 bases and J by 5 bases; unmatched bases: 3. The CDR3 DNA reads as TGTGCCAGCAGTGGGGGGACAGGGGGCAACGAGCAGTACTTC. Translated, it gives CASSGGTGGNEQYF.

This clonotype appeared many times. The chain combines TRBV7-6 with TRBJ2-3, with D perhaps matching TRBD1 (6 bases). Looked up from germline, CDR1 is SGHVS and CDR2 is FNYEAQ. The CDR3 is 16 residues long. Trimming stripped 5 bases from V and 2 bases from J, with 17 bases between. CDR3 coding DNA: TGTGCCAGCAGCCCATTTACAGGGCGGAACACAGATACGCAGTATTTT. The encoded protein is CASSPFTGRNTDTQYF.

Many counts were recorded for this clonotype. This chain joins TRBV6-2 or TRBV6-3 and TRBJ2-1, with unresolved D. Looked up from germline, CDR1 is MNHEY and CDR2 is SVGEGT. The V end was cut by 5 bases, the J end by 0 bases, with 11 bases between. CDR3 length equals 15 residues. The CDR3, as DNA: TGTGCCAGCAGTGTTAGTAGAATCTCCTACAATGAGCAGTTCTTC. It encodes CASSVSRISYNEQFF.

This clonotype was seen at least ten times. This CDR3 is CASSEGQNYEQYF. DNA for the CDR3: TGTGCCAGCAGTGAGGGACAGAACTACGAGCAGTACTTC. This rearrangement joins TRBV25-1 to TRBJ2-7, with 7 bases matching TRBD1. The J segment lost 3 bases and the V segment lost 3 bases, leaving 2 bases of the junction unmatched. The germline V gene has CDR1 MGHDK and CDR2 SYGVNS. The CDR3 runs to 13 residues.

This clonotype was observed a handful of times. The chain has TRBV18 and TRBJ1-5; 10 bases match TRBD1. V trimming: 6 bases; J trimming: 3 bases; junction bases outside the gene matches: 14. The CDR3 sequence is 18 residues long. CDR1 and CDR2 from the germline V gene are KGHSH and LQKENI. Here the CDR3 reads CASSASKGTGAFNQPQHF. The CDR3, as DNA: TGTGCCAGCTCGGCCAGTAAGGGGACAGGGGCCTTCAATCAGCCCCAGCATTTT.